What follows are 31 T cell receptor beta chains derived from one specimen sequenced in a study of blood T cell repertoires in COVID-19. The assay was immunoSEQ multiplex PCR, and TCRdb's table has in-frame clones only and misses some. Among roughly 250,000 clones listed, approximately 90% were seen once. Sample: peripheral blood. The receptors derive from a woman between 35 and 50 years old who had recovered from COVID-19.

The CDR3 nucleotides are TGCAGCGTAGCCGGGACTAGCGATAAACCTAGCACAGATACGCAGTATTTT. It yields the protein CSVAGTSDKPSTDTQYF. The rearrangement uses TRBV29-1 and TRBJ2-3; 10 nucleotides align to TRBD2. CDR3 length: 17 residues. V trimming: 6 bases; J trimming: 0 bases; junction bases outside the gene matches: 12. Germline loops: CDR1 SQVTM, CDR2 ANQGSEA.

This rearrangement joins TRBV9 to TRBJ1-6, with TRBD1 matching 7 bases. V was pared by 0 bases and J by 3 bases, with 3 bases of the junction left unmatched. The CDR3 runs to 16 residues. Germline V gene data show CDR1 as SGDLS and CDR2 as YYNGEE. CDR3 sequence: CASSVGQGGYNSPLHF. For the CDR3, the DNA is TGTGCCAGCAGCGTAGGTCAGGGGGGCTATAATTCACCCCTCCACTTT.

The rearrangement joins TRBV3-1 (or the pseudogene TRBV3-2) to TRBJ2-7, with 13 nucleotides matching TRBD2. The CDR3 spans 15 residues. Per germline, CDR1 LGHDT and CDR2 YNNKEL (reference sequence). V gave up 0 bases and J gave up 12 bases; unmatched junction bases: 8. The CDR3 sequence is CASSQERTSGSRPYF. In nucleotides, the CDR3 is TGTGCCAGCAGCCAAGAAAGGACTAGCGGGAGCAGGCCGTACTTC.

The chain uses TRBV15 and TRBJ1-2; D remains ambiguous. The CDR3 runs to 13 residues. V lost 0 bases and J 6 bases, leaving 8 bases between the germline ends. CDR1 is LNHNV and CDR2 is YYDKDF in the germline V gene (reference sequence). The CDR3 nucleotides read TGTGCCACCAGCAGAGATCCGAGGGATGGCTACACCTTC. This gives the protein CATSRDPRDGYTF.

The count of this clone is one. The chain joins TRBV18 to TRBJ1-6, with TRBD1 as a possible D gene (5 bases). Germline V gene data show CDR1 as KGHSH and CDR2 as LQKENI. The CDR3 covers 15 residues. The V end was cut by 1 base, the J end by 6 bases, with 10 bases between. The CDR3: CASSPQYRGNSPLHF. The CDR3 region has the DNA TGTGCCAGCTCACCACAGTATAGGGGTAATTCACCCCTCCACTTT.

The chain combines TRBV7-9 with TRBJ1-4; no clear D. CDR3 length: 13 residues. V was trimmed by 3 bases and J by 4 bases, leaving 6 bases between them. From germline, CDR1 is SEHNR and CDR2 FQNEAQ (reference sequence). The CDR3 loop reads CASSFPFNEKLFF. In DNA form, the CDR3 reads TGTGCCAGCAGCTTCCCCTTTAATGAAAAACTGTTTTTT.

This rearrangement joins TRBV5-4 to TRBJ1-4; weak D call: TRBD1 (6 bases). With 1 base removed from V and 3 bases from J, the gap between germline ends came to 10 bases. Germline V CDR1 and CDR2: SGHNT, YYREEE (reference sequence). This CDR3 contains 15 residues. CDR3 in amino acids: CASSLTGPSNEKLFF. Written as DNA, the CDR3 is TGTGCCAGCAGCTTGACAGGGCCGTCTAATGAAAAACTGTTTTTT.

The rearrangement links TRBV11-3 to TRBJ1-2; D call uncertain. Germline V gene sequence: CDR1 SGHNT, CDR2 YENEEA. CDR3 length: 16 amino acids. The ends were cut back, 5 bases at V and 3 bases at J, with 19 bases in the middle. The DNA of the CDR3 is TGTGCCAGCAGCCAAGAAGGTAGAGACGGGGACTATGGCTACACCTTC. Protein sequence: CASSQEGRDGDYGYTF.

The V and J genes are TRBV10-3 and TRBJ2-1, with 8 positions matching TRBD1. The germline gives CDR1 ENHRY, CDR2 SYGVKD. Losses at the gene ends were 2 bases for V and 4 bases for J; bases not matched to a gene: 7. The CDR3 has 16 amino acids. CDR3 sequence: CAISEDRGLDYNEQFF. As DNA, the CDR3 is TGTGCCATCAGTGAGGACAGGGGACTGGATTACAATGAGCAGTTCTTC.

The chain carries TRBV7-6 and TRBJ2-6; D is uncertain. The germline V and J ends were trimmed by 4 bases and 0 bases, with 4 bases remaining between them. The CDR3 extends over 14 amino acids. CDR1 and CDR2 from the germline V gene are SGHVS and FNYEAQ. The CDR3: CASSSSSGANVLTF. CDR3 sequence (DNA): TGTGCCAGCAGCTCGAGCTCTGGGGCCAACGTCCTGACTTTC. Full variable domain (outside the CDR3, taken from reference TRBV7-6 and TRBJ2-6): GAGVSQSPRYKVTKRGQDVALRCDPISGHVSLYWYRQALGQGPEFLTYFNYEAQQDKSGLPNDRFSAERPEGSISTLTIQRTEQRDSAMYRCASSSSSGANVLTFGAGSRLTVL.

In the case of this clone: The junction departs from the called germline gene at one end, perhaps through a read error. V gene TRBV2 combines with J gene TRBJ1-1, with 7 bases lining up with TRBD1. CDR1 is SNHLY, CDR2 FYNNEI, per germline. The CDR3 consists of 14 residues. The CDR3 here is CASRDGQVKTEAFF. The CDR3 DNA follows: TGTGCCAGCAGGGACGGACAGGTGAAGACTGAAGCTTTCTTT.

The rearrangement uses TRBV30 and TRBJ2-6, with D hard to call. Trimming stripped 7 bases from V and 2 bases from J, with 9 bases between. CDR1 GTSNPN and CDR2 SVGIG come from the germline V gene (reference sequence). The CDR3 is 13 amino acids. The CDR3: CASSLPGANVLTF. In DNA, the CDR3 is TGTGCCTCCTCCCTCCCTGGGGCCAACGTCCTGACTTTC.

This chain links TRBV29-1 with TRBJ2-1; a weak D match, TRBD1 (6 bases). The CDR3 runs to 15 residues. The germline V gene encodes CDR1 SQVTM and CDR2 ANQGSEA. V gave up 2 bases and J gave up 0 bases, with 11 bases separating them. The CDR3 DNA follows: TGCAGCGTTGAAACGGGACATGTCTCCTACAATGAGCAGTTCTTC. Translated, it gives CSVETGHVSYNEQFF.

V and J are TRBV28 and TRBJ1-5; possible D gene TRBD1, 6 bases. With 8 bases removed from V and 0 bases from J, the gap between germline ends came to 17 bases. The CDR3 covers 16 residues. Germline V gene sequence: CDR1 MDHEN, CDR2 SYDVKM. The CDR3 nucleotides read TGTGCCAGCCTTATCCAGGGGAGGGGTAGCAATCAGCCCCAGCATTTT. Protein: CASLIQGRGSNQPQHF.

V is TRBV6-2 or TRBV6-3 and J is TRBJ2-7, with 9 bases lining up with TRBD1. CDR1 is MNHEY and CDR2 is SVGEGT in the germline V gene. CDR3 size: 15 residues. Trimming at V came to 6 bases and at J to 7 bases, leaving 13 bases not matched to a gene. The CDR3 DNA reads as TGTGCCAGCAGCGAATCCGGGACAGGGTATAAGGAGCAGTACTTC. Amino acids: CASSESGTGYKEQYF.

The chain has TRBV6-1 and TRBJ2-5; 7 bases map to TRBD2. This CDR3 is built from 15 residues. J was trimmed by 5 bases and V by 0 bases; bases with no gene match: 6. CDR1 is MNHNS and CDR2 is SASEGT in the germline V gene. CDR3 coding DNA: TGTGCCAGCAGTGAAGCGGGGGGGGTACAGGAGACCCAGTACTTC. Encoded protein: CASSEAGGVQETQYF.

The V call is TRBV2, the J call TRBJ1-6, with D perhaps matching TRBD1 (5 bases). Germline V CDR1 and CDR2: SNHLY, FYNNEI. This CDR3 is 16 amino acids long. Trimming took 7 bases from V and 0 from J, leaving 13 bases between them. The CDR3 spells CASTEGVSSYNSPLHF. As DNA, the CDR3 is TGTGCCAGCACCGAAGGGGTTAGCTCCTATAATTCACCCCTCCACTTT. The full variable domain, its missing parts supplied by reference TRBV2 and TRBJ1-6, is EPEVTQTPSHQVTQMGQEVILRCVPISNHLYFYWYRQILGQKVEFLVSFYNNEISEKSEIFDDQFSVERPDGSNFTLKIRSTKLEDSAMYFCASTEGVSSYNSPLHFGNGTRLTVT.

The J gene is TRBJ1-6, the V gene TRBV28; D might be TRBD1 (6 bases). Trimming pared 3 bases from V and 8 bases from J, leaving 17 bases between. Germline CDR1 reads MDHEN; CDR2 reads SYDVKM. There are 16 residues in the CDR3. The CDR3 protein is CASSFPLAGADSPLHF. CDR3 in DNA: TGTGCCAGCAGTTTCCCCCTCGCAGGGGCCGATTCACCCCTCCACTTT.

This clone was seen once. The junction does not match germline at one end; this may be a read error. The rearrangement uses TRBV7-7 and TRBJ2-2, with D hard to call. The CDR3 contains 15 residues. The germline CDR1 and CDR2 sequences are SSHAT and FNYEAQ (reference sequence). The CDR3, as DNA: TGTGCTAGCAGCTTAACAGTTGCGAACACCGGGGAGCTGTTTTTT. It translates to CASSLTVANTGELFF.

The gene calls are TRBV6-5 and TRBJ2-1; D is unresolved. V was clipped by 4 bases and J by 0 bases, with 10 bases between them. Germline assignment: CDR1 MNHEY and CDR2 SVGAGI. The CDR3 length is 15 residues. CDR3 region: CASSSRGSSYNEQFF. CDR3 DNA sequence: TGTGCCAGCAGTTCCCGAGGCAGCTCCTACAATGAGCAGTTCTTC.

This clone was detected only once. The chain couples TRBV9 to TRBJ2-7, with D tentatively TRBD2 (6 bases). Trimming cost V 3 bases and J 5 bases, with 15 bases left between them. The germline V gene encodes CDR1 SGDLS and CDR2 YYNGEE. This CDR3 region has 14 residues. CDR3 in DNA: TGTGCCAGCAGCGGGGGACTGCCCTTGGACGAGCAGTACTTC. Its translation: CASSGGLPLDEQYF.

The chain has TRBV6-2 or TRBV6-3 and TRBJ2-5; TRBD2 matches at 15 bases. J lost 6 bases, V lost 6 bases, and 11 bases had no gene match. Germline V lookup: CDR1 MNHEY, CDR2 SVGEGT. CDR3 length: 17 amino acids. The CDR3 region has the DNA TGTGCCAGCAGCCCCGCCGGACTAGCGGGGGGGCCTAAGACCCAGTACTTC. Translating gives CASSPAGLAGGPKTQYF.

CDR3 sequence: CASSPWTGGEQYF. In DNA, the CDR3 is TGTGCCAGCAGCCCATGGACAGGGGGCGAGCAGTACTTC. The chain uses TRBV5-6 and TRBJ2-7; 10 positions agree with TRBD1. CDR3 size: 13 residues. J gave up 6 bases and V 4 bases, and 4 bases lay outside the gene matches. Germline CDR1 is SGHDT and CDR2 is YYEEEE. Complete variable domain (other parts from reference TRBV5-6 and TRBJ2-7): DAGVTQSPTHLIKTRGQQVTLRCSPKSGHDTVSWYQQALGQGPQFIFQYYEEEERQRGNFPDRFSGHQFPNYSSELNVNALLLGDSALYLCASSPWTGGEQYFGPGTRLTVT.

V gene TRBV10-3 combines with J gene TRBJ1-2; 9 nucleotides match TRBD1. The trim removed 6 bases at V and 7 bases at J, leaving 6 bases unmatched. The germline V gene has CDR1 ENHRY and CDR2 SYGVKD. The length of the CDR3 is 13 residues. This CDR3 is CAISPGTGSGYTF. DNA for the CDR3: TGTGCCATCAGCCCCGGGACAGGGAGTGGCTACACCTTC.

In its sample, this clone was seen a few times. The rearrangement uses TRBV3-1 (or the pseudogene TRBV3-2) and TRBJ1-2; tentatively, D is TRBD1 (6 bases). Deletions cut 3 bases from V and 0 bases from J, with 26 bases between. Germline values: CDR1 LGHDT, CDR2 YNNKEL (reference sequence). The CDR3 runs to 20 residues. As DNA, the CDR3 is TGTGCCAGCAGCCATTCGGATGAGGGCAGGGGTCTCTTGACTAACTATGGCTACACCTTC. Amino acids: CASSHSDEGRGLLTNYGYTF.

The CDR3 DNA reads as TGTGCCAGCAGCGGACAGGGGGCATCCTACGAGCAGTACTTC. Encoded protein: CASSGQGASYEQYF. The rearrangement uses TRBV14 and TRBJ2-7; 11 bases line up with TRBD1. The germline CDR1 and CDR2 sequences are SGHDN and FVKESK. The CDR3 has 14 amino acids. The V segment lost 5 bases and the J segment 1 base; nucleotides outside the gene matches: 1.

V and J are TRBV27 and TRBJ2-3, with 13 positions matching TRBD2. This CDR3 region has 19 residues. The germline V gene encodes CDR1 MNHEY and CDR2 SMNVEV (reference sequence). The trim removed 3 bases at V and 4 bases at J, leaving 13 bases unmatched. The CDR3 DNA reads as TGTGCCAGCAGTTTTAATGCAGGGACTAGCGGGATGCGGGCAGATACGCAGTATTTT. This translates into CASSFNAGTSGMRADTQYF.

V is TRBV19 and J is TRBJ2-1, with D possibly TRBD1 on 5 matching bases. The CDR3 length is 14 residues. V lost 3 bases to trimming and J lost 3 bases, with 9 bases between them. Germline V gene sequence: CDR1 LNHDA, CDR2 SQIVND (reference sequence). The CDR3 region is CASSMGLVYNEQFF. CDR3 sequence (DNA): TGTGCCAGTAGTATGGGGCTAGTCTACAATGAGCAGTTCTTC.

This clone came up a few times. This chain uses TRBV7-8 with TRBJ1-6, with a possible D match to TRBD1 (6 bases). The V end was cut by 5 bases, the J end by 3 bases, with 8 bases between. CDR1 is SGHVS and CDR2 is FQNEAQ in the germline V gene. This CDR3 has 14 residues. The CDR3 is CASSPGDYNSPLHF. The CDR3 nucleotides are TGTGCCAGCAGCCCAGGGGACTATAATTCACCCCTCCACTTT.

The V and J genes are TRBV5-4 and TRBJ1-5; D is unclear. Trimming took 1 base from V and 0 from J, leaving 8 bases between them. The CDR3 consists of 15 residues. Per the germline V gene, CDR1 is SGHNT and CDR2 is YYREEE (reference sequence). The CDR3 DNA reads TGTGCCAGCAGCTTGAGCCCATATAGCAATCAGCCCCAGCATTTT. Translation gives CASSLSPYSNQPQHF. The full variable domain, with the rest looked up from reference TRBV5-4 and TRBJ1-5, is ETGVTQSPTHLIKTRGQQVTLRCSSQSGHNTVSWYQQALGQGPQFIFQYYREEENGRGNFPPRFSGLQFPNYSSELNVNALELDDSALYLCASSLSPYSNQPQHFGDGTRLSIL.

This chain joins TRBV12-5 and TRBJ2-7; possible D gene TRBD1, 5 bases. Trimming pared 5 bases from V and 5 bases from J, leaving 10 bases between. The CDR3 has 12 amino acids. Per the germline V gene, CDR1 is LGHNT and CDR2 is FRNRAP. CDR3 bases: TGTGCTAGTGGTAGCAGGGTACACGAGCAGTACTTC. Encoded protein: CASGSRVHEQYF.